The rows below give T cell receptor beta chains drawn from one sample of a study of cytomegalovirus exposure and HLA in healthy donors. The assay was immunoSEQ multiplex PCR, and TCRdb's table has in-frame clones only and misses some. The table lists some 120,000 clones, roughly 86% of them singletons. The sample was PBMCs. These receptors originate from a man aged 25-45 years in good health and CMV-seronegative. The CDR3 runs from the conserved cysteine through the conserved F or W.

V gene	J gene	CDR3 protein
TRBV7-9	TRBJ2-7	CASSLTRQYEQYF
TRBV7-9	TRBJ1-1	CASSPSSTGTNTEAFF
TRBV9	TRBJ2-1	CASSVVGREGRNEQFF
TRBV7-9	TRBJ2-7	CASSSEGVPYYEQYF
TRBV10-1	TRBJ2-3	CASSGTSGREKGTDTQYF
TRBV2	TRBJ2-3	CASRSDRETDTQYF
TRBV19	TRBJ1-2	CASSIERDRGDYGYTF
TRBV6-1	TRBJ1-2	CASSEAWFPDSYGYTF
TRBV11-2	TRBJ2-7	CASSFWDRGSYEQYF
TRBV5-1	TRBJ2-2	CASSLGERRSTGELFF
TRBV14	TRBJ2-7	CASSQGVAYEQYF
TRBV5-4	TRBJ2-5	CASSLDGAGETQYF
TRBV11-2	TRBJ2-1	CASRGSLMNEQFF
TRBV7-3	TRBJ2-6	CASSLQRVGANVLTF
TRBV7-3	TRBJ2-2	CASSLNTGTTGELFF
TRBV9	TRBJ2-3	CASSITGSDTQYF
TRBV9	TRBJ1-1	CASSVDLLRNTEAFF
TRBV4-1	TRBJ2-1	CASSQGGGRRTYNEQFF
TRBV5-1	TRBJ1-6	CASSLEGGAQSPLHF
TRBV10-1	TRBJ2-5	CASSDRGAVGAQETQYF
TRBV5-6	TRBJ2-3	CASSLWGSTSTDTQYF
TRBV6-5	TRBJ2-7	CASHQGGIGEQYF
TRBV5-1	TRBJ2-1	CASSPSGVFEQFF
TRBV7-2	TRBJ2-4	CASSFLTSGRPLGIQYF
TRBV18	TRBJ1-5	CASSPGSDQPQHF
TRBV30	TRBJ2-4	CAWSPTSLTEQYF